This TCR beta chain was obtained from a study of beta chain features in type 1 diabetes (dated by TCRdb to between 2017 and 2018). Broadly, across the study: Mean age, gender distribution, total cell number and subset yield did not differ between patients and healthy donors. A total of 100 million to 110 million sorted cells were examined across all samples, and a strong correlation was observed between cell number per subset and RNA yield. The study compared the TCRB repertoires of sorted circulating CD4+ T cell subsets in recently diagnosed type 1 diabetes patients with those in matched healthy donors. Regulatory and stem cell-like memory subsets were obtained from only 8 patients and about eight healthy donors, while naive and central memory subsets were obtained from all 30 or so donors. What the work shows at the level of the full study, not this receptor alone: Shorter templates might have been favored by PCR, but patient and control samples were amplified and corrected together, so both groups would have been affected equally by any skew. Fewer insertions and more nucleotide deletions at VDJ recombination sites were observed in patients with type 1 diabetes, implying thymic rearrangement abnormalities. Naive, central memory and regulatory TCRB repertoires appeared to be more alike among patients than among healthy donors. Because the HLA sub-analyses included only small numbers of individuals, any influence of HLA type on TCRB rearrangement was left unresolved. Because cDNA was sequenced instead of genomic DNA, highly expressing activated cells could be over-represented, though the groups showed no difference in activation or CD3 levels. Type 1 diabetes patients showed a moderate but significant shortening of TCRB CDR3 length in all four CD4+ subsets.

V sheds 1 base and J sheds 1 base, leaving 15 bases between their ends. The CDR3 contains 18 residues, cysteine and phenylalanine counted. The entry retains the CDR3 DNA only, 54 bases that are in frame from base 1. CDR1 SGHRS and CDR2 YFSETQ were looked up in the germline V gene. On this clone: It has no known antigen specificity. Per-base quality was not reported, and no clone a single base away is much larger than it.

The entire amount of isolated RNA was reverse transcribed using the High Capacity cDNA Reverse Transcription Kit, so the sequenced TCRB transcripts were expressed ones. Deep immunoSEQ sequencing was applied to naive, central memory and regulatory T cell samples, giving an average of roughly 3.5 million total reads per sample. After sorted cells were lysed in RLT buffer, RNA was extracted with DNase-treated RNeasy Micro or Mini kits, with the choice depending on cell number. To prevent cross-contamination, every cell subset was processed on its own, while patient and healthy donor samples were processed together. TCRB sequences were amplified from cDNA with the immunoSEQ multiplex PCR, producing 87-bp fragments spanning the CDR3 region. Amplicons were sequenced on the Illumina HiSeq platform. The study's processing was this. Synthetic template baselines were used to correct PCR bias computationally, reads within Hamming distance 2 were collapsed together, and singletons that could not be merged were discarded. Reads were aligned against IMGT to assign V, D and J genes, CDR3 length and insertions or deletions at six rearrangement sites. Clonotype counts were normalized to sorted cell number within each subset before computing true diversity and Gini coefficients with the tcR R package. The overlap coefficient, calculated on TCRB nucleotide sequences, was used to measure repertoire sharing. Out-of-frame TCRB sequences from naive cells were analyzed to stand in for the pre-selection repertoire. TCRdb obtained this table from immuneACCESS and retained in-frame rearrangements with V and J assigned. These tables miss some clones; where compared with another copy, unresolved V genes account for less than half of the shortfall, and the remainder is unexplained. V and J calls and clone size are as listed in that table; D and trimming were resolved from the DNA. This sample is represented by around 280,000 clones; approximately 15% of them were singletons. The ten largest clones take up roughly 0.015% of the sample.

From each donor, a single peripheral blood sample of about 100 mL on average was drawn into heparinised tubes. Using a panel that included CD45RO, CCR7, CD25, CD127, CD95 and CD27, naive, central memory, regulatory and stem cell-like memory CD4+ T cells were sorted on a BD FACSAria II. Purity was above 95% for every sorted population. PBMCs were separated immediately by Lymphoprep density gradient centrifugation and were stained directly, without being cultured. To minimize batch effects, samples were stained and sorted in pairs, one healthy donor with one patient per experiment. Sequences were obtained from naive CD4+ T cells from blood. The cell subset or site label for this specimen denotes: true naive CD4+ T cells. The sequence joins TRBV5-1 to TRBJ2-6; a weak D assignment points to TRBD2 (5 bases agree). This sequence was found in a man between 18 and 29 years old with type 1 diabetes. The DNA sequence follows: TGCGCCAGCAGCTTGTCACCGGGATCCCCTTCTGGGGCCAACGTCCTGACTTTC. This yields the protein CASSLSPGSPSGANVLTF.